Shown below are 6 T cell receptor beta chains from a single sample sequenced in a study of blood T cell repertoires in COVID-19. Data came from immunoSEQ multiplex PCR; TCRdb stores just in-frame clones and leaves some out. Of 120,000 to 150,000 clones detected, around 90% appear once; the ten largest clones hold over 0.75%. Sequencing was performed on peripheral blood. The receptors originated from a woman in her 50s with acute or convalescent COVID-19.

The chain joins TRBV6-1 to TRBJ2-3, with TRBD2 as a possible D gene (5 bases). The CDR3 covers 15 residues. Trimming took 3 bases from V and 1 from J, leaving 11 bases between them. Germline CDR1 MNHNS, CDR2 SASEGT. The CDR3: CASSDRGFRTDTQYF. The CDR3 DNA reads as TGTGCCAGCAGTGATCGGGGATTCCGCACAGATACGCAGTATTTT.

The chain uses TRBV6-1 and TRBJ1-5; D may be TRBD1 (6 bases). The germline V gene has CDR1 MNHNS and CDR2 SASEGT. V was trimmed by 6 bases and J by 3 bases, leaving 9 bases between them. The CDR3 loop spans 13 amino acids. The CDR3: CASRQGPNQPQHF. In DNA, the CDR3 is TGTGCCAGCAGACAGGGACCCAATCAGCCCCAGCATTTT.

The CDR3 is CASSPNSNQPQHF. Here the CDR3 DNA reads TGCGCCAGCAGCCCCAATAGCAATCAGCCCCAGCATTTT. The chain carries TRBV10-1 and TRBJ1-5; no clear D. Germline V CDR1 and CDR2: WNHNN, SYGVQD (reference sequence). The CDR3 is made up of 13 amino acids. Between the trimmed V and J ends, which lost 6 bases and 0 bases, there was a span of 6 bases.

Many counts were recorded for this clone. The chain combines TRBV5-6 with TRBJ2-1; 10 bases fit TRBD2. This CDR3 has 16 amino acids. Germline V gives CDR1 SGHDT, CDR2 YYEEEE. V shed 2 bases, J shed 3 bases, and the junction held 5 bases outside the gene matches. CDR3 loop: CASSFRTSGYYNEQFF. The CDR3 nucleotides read TGTGCCAGCAGCTTCCGGACTAGCGGATACTACAATGAGCAGTTCTTC.

The gene calls are TRBV7-2 and TRBJ1-1; no definite D call. Germline values: CDR1 SGHTA, CDR2 FQGNSA. The V and J ends lost 4 bases and 7 bases respectively, with 13 bases between them. The CDR3 sequence is 13 residues long. CDR3 residues: CASSSPEHLEAFF. The DNA of the CDR3 is TGTGCCAGCAGCTCACCTGAACACCTTGAAGCTTTCTTT.

V is TRBV19 and J is TRBJ2-1; 9 bases line up with TRBD1. The CDR3 extends over 15 amino acids. Germline CDR1 and CDR2: LNHDA and SQIVND (reference sequence). V trimming: 3 bases; J trimming: 9 bases; junction bases outside the gene matches: 9. This CDR3 reads CASSMGTGGLGEQFF. The CDR3 DNA sequence: TGTGCCAGTAGTATGGGAACAGGGGGCCTGGGTGAGCAGTTCTTC.